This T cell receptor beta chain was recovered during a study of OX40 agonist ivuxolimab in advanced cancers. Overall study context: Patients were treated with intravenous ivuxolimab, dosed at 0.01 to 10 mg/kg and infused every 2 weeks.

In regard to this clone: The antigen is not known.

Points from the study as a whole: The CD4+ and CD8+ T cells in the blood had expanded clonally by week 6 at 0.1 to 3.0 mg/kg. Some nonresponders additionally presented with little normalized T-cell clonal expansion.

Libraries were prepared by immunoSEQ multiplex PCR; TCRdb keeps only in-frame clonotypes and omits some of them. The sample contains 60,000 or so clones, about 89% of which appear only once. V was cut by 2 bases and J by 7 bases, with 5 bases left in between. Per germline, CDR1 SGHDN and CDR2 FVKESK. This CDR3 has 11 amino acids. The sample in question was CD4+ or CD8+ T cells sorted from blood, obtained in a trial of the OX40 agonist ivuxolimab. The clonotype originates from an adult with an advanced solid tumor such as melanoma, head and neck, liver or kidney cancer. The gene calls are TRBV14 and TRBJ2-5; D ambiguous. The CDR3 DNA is TGTGCCAGCAGCCAATCGGGGACCCAGTACTTC. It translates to CASSQSGTQYF.